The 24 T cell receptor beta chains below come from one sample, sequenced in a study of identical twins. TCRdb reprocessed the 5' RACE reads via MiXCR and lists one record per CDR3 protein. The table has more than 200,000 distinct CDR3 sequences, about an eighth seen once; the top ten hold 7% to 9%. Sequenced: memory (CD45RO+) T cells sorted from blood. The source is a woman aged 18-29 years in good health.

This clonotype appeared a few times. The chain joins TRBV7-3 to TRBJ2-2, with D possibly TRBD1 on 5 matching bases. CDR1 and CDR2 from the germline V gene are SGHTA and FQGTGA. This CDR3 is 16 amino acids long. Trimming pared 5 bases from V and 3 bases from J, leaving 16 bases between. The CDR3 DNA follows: TGTGCCAGCAGCAGCAGGGCCGGTGTTGACACCGGGGAGCTGTTTTTT. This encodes CASSSRAGVDTGELFF.

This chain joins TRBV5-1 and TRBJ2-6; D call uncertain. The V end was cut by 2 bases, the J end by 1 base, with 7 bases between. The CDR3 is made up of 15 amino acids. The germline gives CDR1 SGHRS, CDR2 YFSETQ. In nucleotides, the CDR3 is TGCGCCAGCAGCTTACCCGGATCTGGGGCCAACGTCCTGACTTTC. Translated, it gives CASSLPGSGANVLTF.

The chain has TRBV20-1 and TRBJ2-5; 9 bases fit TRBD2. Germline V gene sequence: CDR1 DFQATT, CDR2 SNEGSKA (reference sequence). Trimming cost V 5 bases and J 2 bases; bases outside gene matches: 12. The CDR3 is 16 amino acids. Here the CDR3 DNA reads TGCAGTGCTCGCCGACGAACGACTAGCGGACAAGAGACCCAGTACTTC. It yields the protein CSARRRTTSGQETQYF.

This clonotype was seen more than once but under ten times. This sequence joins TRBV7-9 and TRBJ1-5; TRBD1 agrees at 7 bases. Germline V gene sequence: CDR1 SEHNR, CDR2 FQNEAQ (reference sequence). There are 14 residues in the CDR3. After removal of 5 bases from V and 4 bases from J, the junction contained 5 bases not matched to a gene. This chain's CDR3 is CASSTDRTNQPQHF. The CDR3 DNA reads TGTGCCAGCAGCACGGACAGGACGAATCAGCCCCAGCATTTT.

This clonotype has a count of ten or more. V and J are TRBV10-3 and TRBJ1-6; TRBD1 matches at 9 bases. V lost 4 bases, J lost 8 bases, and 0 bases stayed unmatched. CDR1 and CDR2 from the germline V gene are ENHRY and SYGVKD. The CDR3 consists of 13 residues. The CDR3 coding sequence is TGTGCCATCAGTGGACAGGGGGATTCACCCCTCCACTTT. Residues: CAISGQGDSPLHF.

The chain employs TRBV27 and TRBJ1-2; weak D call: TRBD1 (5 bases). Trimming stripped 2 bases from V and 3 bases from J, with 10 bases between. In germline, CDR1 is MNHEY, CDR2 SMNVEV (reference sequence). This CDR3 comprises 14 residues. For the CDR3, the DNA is TGTGCCAGCAGTTTAAACGGGGCGTACTATGGCTACACCTTC. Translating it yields CASSLNGAYYGYTF.

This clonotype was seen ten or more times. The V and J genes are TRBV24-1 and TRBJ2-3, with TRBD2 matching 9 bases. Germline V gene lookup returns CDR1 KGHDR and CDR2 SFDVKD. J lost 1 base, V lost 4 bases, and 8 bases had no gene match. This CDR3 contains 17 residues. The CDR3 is CATSDSIAGEGTDTQYF. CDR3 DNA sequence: TGTGCCACCAGTGACTCCATAGCGGGGGAGGGCACAGATACGCAGTATTTT.

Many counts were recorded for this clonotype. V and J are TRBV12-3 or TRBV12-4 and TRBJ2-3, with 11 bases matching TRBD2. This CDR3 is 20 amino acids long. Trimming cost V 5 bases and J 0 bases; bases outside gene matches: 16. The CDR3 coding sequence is TGTGCCAGCAGTCTACGGCTGACTAGCGGGGCTTTCCTCAGCACAGATACGCAGTATTTT. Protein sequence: CASSLRLTSGAFLSTDTQYF.

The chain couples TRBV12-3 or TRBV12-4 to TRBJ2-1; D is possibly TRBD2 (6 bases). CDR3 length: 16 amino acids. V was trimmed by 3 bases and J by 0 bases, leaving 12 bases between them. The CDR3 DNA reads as TGTGCCAGCAGTTTCAGGAGGGTGAGCTCCTACAATGAGCAGTTCTTC. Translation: CASSFRRVSSYNEQFF.

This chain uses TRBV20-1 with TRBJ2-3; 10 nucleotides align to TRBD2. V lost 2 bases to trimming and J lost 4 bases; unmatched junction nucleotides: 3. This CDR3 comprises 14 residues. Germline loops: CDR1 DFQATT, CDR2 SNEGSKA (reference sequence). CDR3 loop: CSARLAGVPDTQYF. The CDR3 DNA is TGCAGTGCTAGACTAGCGGGAGTACCAGATACGCAGTATTTT.

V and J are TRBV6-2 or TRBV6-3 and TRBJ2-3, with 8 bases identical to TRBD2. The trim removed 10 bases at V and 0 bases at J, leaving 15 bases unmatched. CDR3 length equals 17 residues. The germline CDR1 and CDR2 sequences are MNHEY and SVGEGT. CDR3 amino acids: CAKSHSPGLVSTDTQYF. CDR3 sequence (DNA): TGTGCCAAATCTCACTCCCCGGGACTAGTCAGCACAGATACGCAGTATTTT.

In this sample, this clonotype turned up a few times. This chain's CDR3 is CASSGQGREYEQYF. As DNA, the CDR3 is TGCGCCAGCAGCGGACAGGGGAGAGAGTACGAGCAGTACTTC. The genes are TRBV5-1 and TRBJ2-7; 9 bases match TRBD1. The germline V gene encodes CDR1 SGHRS and CDR2 YFSETQ. V gave up 4 bases and J gave up 4 bases; unmatched junction bases: 6. The CDR3 covers 14 residues.

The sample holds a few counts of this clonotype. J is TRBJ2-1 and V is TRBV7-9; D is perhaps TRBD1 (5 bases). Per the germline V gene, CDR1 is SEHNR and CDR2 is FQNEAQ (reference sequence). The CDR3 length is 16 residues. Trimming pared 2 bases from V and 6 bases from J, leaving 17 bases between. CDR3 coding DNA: TGTGCCAGCAGCTTATGGGGCGGTAAGGCCTCCAATGAGCAGTTCTTC. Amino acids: CASSLWGGKASNEQFF.

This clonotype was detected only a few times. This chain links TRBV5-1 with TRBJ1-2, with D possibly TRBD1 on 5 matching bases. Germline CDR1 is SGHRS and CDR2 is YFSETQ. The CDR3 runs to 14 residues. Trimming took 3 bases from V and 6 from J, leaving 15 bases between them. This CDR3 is CASSSGHLGNGYTF. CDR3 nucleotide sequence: TGCGCCAGCAGCTCTGGACATCTGGGGAATGGCTACACCTTC. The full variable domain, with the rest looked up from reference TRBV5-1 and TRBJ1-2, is KAGVTQTPRYLIKTRGQQVTLSCSPISGHRSVSWYQQTPGQGLQFLFEYFSETQRNKGNFPGRFSGRQFSNSRSEMNVSTLELGDSALYLCASSSGHLGNGYTFGSGTRLTVV.

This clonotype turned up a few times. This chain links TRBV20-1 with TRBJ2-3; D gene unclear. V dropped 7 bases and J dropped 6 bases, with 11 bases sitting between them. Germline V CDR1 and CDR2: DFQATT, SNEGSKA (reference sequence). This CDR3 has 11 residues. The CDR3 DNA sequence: TGCAGTGGCCCGAACGGGGATACGCAGTATTTT. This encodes CSGPNGDTQYF.

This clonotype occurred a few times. Here the CDR3 DNA reads TGTGCCAGCAGTTACACCCGACTGGAGCTTGGGGATACGCAGTATTTT. Translated: CASSYTRLELGDTQYF. The chain recombines TRBV6-5 with TRBJ2-3; D remains ambiguous. V was trimmed by 2 bases and J by 6 bases, leaving 18 bases between them. CDR3 size: 16 residues. Germline values: CDR1 MNHEY, CDR2 SVGAGI.

The CDR3 here is CSATLTGELMNTEAFF. CDR3 bases: TGCAGTGCTACTCTCACAGGGGAACTCATGAACACTGAAGCTTTCTTT. The rearrangement joins TRBV20-1 to TRBJ1-1; 7 nucleotides match TRBD1. The CDR3 covers 16 residues. J lost 0 bases, V lost 4 bases, and 11 bases had no gene match. Germline V gene data show CDR1 as DFQATT and CDR2 as SNEGSKA (reference sequence).

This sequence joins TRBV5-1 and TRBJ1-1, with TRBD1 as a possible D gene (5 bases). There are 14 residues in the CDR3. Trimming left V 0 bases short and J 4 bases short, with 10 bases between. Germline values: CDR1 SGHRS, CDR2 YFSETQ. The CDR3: CASSLAQGGTEAFF. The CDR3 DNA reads TGCGCCAGCAGCTTGGCGCAGGGAGGCACTGAAGCTTTCTTT.

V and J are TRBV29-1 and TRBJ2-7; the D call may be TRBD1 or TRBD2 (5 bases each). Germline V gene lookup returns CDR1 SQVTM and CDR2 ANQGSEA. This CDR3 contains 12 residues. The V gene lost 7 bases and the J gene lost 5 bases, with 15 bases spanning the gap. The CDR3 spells CSAWGKSDEQYF. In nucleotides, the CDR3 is TGCAGCGCATGGGGGAAAAGCGACGAGCAGTACTTC.

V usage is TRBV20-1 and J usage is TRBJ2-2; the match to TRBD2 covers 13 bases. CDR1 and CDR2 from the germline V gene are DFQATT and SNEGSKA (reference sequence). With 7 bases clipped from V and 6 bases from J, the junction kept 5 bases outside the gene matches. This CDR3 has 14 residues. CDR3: CSVRTSGSSGELFF. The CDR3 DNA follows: TGCAGTGTTAGGACTAGCGGGAGTTCCGGGGAGCTGTTTTTT.

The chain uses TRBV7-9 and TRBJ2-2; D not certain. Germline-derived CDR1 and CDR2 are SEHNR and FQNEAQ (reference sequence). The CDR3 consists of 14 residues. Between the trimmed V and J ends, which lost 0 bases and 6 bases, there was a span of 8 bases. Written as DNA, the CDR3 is TGTGCCAGCAGCTTAGCGCACGGAGCCGGGGAGCTGTTTTTT. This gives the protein CASSLAHGAGELFF.

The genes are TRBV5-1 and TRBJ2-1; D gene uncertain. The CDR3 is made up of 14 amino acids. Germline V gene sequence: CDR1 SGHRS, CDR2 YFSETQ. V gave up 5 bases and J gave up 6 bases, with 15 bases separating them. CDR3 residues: CASRGWSIGNEQFF. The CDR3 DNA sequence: TGCGCCAGCAGAGGATGGTCCATTGGCAATGAGCAGTTCTTC.

In DNA, the CDR3 is TGTGCCAGCAGAGTACTGACAGACACTGAAGCTTTCTTT. Encoded protein: CASRVLTDTEAFF. V is TRBV7-9 and J is TRBJ1-1; D is possibly TRBD1 (5 bases). Trimming pared 6 bases from V and 3 bases from J, leaving 11 bases between. Germline V gene sequence: CDR1 SEHNR, CDR2 FQNEAQ (reference sequence). This CDR3 has 13 residues.

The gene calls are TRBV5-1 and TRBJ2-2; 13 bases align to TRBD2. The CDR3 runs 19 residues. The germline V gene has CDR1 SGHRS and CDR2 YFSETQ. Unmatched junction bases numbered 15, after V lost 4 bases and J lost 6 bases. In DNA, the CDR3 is TGCGCCAGCAGCGTTACCAGCCCCGGGACTAGCGGGGTAGCCGGGGAGCTGTTTTTT. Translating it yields CASSVTSPGTSGVAGELFF.